The TCR beta chain under discussion was sequenced for a study of shared clonotypes between healthy human individuals. As for the study in general: Per donor, CD8 memory used one plate, CD8 naive used two, CD4 memory used three and CD4 naive used three. Broader study findings: A handful of donors showed sharing of around 5% of naive CD4 clonotypes.

About this clone: Its target is not known.

The CDR3 has 13 residues. V was shortened by 8 bases and J by 1 base, with 12 bases between the two germline ends. The germline CDR1 and CDR2 sequences are SGHTA and FQGNSA. Every donor, a Caucasian adult, lived in Nashville, Tennessee. The CD4+ fraction was divided into a CD45RA+ naive subset and a CD45RA-negative memory subset. The data were produced by immunoSEQ multiplex PCR, yet TCRdb's version contains in-frame clones alone and is incomplete. The table lists 2 million to 2.5 million clones, 90% to 97% of them singletons. The rearrangement joins TRBV7-2 to TRBJ2-7, with a possible D match to TRBD1 (6 bases). This receptor was obtained from a man aged 18-30 years in good health. The specimen sequenced was naive CD4+ T cells sorted from blood. Subset reported: CD45RA+ positively selected. CDR3 bases: TGTGCCAGCTCCAGGGGCGGATCCTACGAGCAGTACTTC. Its protein product is CASSRGGSYEQYF.